A single sample gave rise to the 23 T cell receptor beta chains below, sequenced in a study of shared clonotypes between healthy human individuals. The assay was immunoSEQ multiplex PCR, and TCRdb's table has in-frame clones only and misses some. The sample comprises about 710,000 clones, roughly 72% of which are singletons, and around 1.7% rests with the top ten. Sequencing was performed on memory CD4+ T cells sorted from blood. The subset here: CD45RA-negative fraction. The receptor set was obtained from a woman aged 25 to 39 in good health.

This sequence joins TRBV18 and TRBJ2-1; 11 nucleotides agree with TRBD2. The length of the CDR3 is 14 residues. CDR1 KGHSH and CDR2 LQKENI come from the germline V gene. Trimming removed 8 bases from V and 5 bases from J; junction bases left unmatched: 5. The CDR3 region is CASRLAGRDNEQFF. The CDR3 region has the DNA TGTGCCAGCCGACTAGCGGGAAGGGACAATGAGCAGTTCTTC.

The gene calls are TRBV18 and TRBJ1-2; possibly TRBD1 for D (6 bases). CDR1 is KGHSH, CDR2 LQKENI, per germline. This CDR3 has 15 amino acids. The V gene lost 3 bases and the J gene lost 8 bases, with 19 bases spanning the gap. CDR3 in DNA: TGTGCCAGCTCACCGACCCTGTCGAAGGGGGAAGGCTACACCTTC. Translating it yields CASSPTLSKGEGYTF.

This clone was counted many times. The V gene is TRBV7-9, the J gene TRBJ2-3; D is possibly TRBD2 (5 bases). The ends were cut back, 3 bases at V and 10 bases at J, with 14 bases in the middle. This CDR3 is built from 13 residues. CDR1 is SEHNR and CDR2 is FQNEAQ in the germline V gene (reference sequence). CDR3 nucleotide sequence: TGTGCCAGCAGCTTTGAGGGAGAGAGCCCGCAGTATTTT. This translates into CASSFEGESPQYF.

V and J are TRBV19 and TRBJ2-5; D is undetermined. V was cut by 9 bases and J by 5 bases, with 19 bases left in between. CDR3 length: 14 amino acids. Germline-derived CDR1 and CDR2 are LNHDA and SQIVND (reference sequence). The CDR3 bases are TGTGCCAGCAGCTTGGTCTCGCATCTCGAGACCCAGTACTTC. Translating it yields CASSLVSHLETQYF.

The chain uses TRBV15 and TRBJ2-7; TRBD1 is a possible D gene (6 bases). Per germline, CDR1 LNHNV and CDR2 YYDKDF (reference sequence). Trimming took 1 base from V and 3 from J, leaving 10 bases between them. This CDR3 comprises 14 residues. The CDR3 region is CATSRVRGFYEQYF. CDR3 sequence (DNA): TGTGCCACCAGCAGAGTTAGGGGGTTCTACGAGCAGTACTTC.

The V call is TRBV19, the J call TRBJ2-6; D is unresolved. CDR3 length: 15 amino acids. Trimming stripped 2 bases from V and 0 bases from J, with 5 bases between. CDR1 LNHDA and CDR2 SQIVND come from the germline V gene (reference sequence). The CDR3 bases are TGTGCCAGTAGTATATCGGCCTCTGGGGCCAACGTCCTGACTTTC. Amino acids: CASSISASGANVLTF.

The chain uses TRBV28 and TRBJ1-2, with 8 bases that match TRBD1. Trimming took 4 bases from V and 5 from J; bases not matched to a gene: 9. Germline V lookup: CDR1 MDHEN, CDR2 SYDVKM. The CDR3 length is 15 residues. The CDR3 loop is CASSSPDRERYGYTF. CDR3 sequence (DNA): TGTGCCAGCAGTTCTCCGGACAGGGAAAGATATGGCTACACCTTC.

The chain has TRBV5-1 and TRBJ1-2; no definite D call. Trimming removed 0 bases at V and 8 bases at J, with 11 bases between. The germline V gene has CDR1 SGHRS and CDR2 YFSETQ. The CDR3 loop spans 13 amino acids. The CDR3 DNA follows: TGCGCCAGCAGCTTGGCCGGCGGGTCGGGCTACACCTTC. Protein product: CASSLAGGSGYTF.

V gene TRBV27 combines with J gene TRBJ2-1, with a tentative D call TRBD2 (5 bases). The CDR3 covers 17 residues. The V gene lost 2 bases and the J gene lost 0 bases, with 14 bases spanning the gap. From germline, CDR1 is MNHEY and CDR2 SMNVEV (reference sequence). The CDR3 DNA sequence: TGTGCCAGCAGTTTAAGGCCTAGCTTCGACTCCTACAATGAGCAGTTCTTC. Translating it yields CASSLRPSFDSYNEQFF.

The chain couples TRBV5-4 to TRBJ1-5; no clear D. Trimming removed 4 bases at V and 9 bases at J, with 20 bases between. The germline CDR1 and CDR2 sequences are SGHNT and YYREEE (reference sequence). This CDR3 has 15 residues. The CDR3 DNA reads as TGTGCCAGCAGCCAAGAACGAGGCAAGCCATTGCCCCAGCATTTT. Translation gives CASSQERGKPLPQHF.

The rearrangement joins TRBV18 to TRBJ2-1; D uncertain. The germline CDR1 and CDR2 sequences are KGHSH and LQKENI. CDR3 length: 15 amino acids. Trimming removed 4 bases from V and 7 bases from J, with 17 bases in between. CDR3 residues: CASSREWTAANEQFF. The DNA for the CDR3 is TGTGCCAGCTCACGGGAATGGACGGCAGCAAATGAGCAGTTCTTC. The variable domain in full, completed from reference TRBV18 and TRBJ2-1, reads NAGVMQNPRHLVRRRGQEARLRCSPMKGHSHVYWYRQLPEEGLKFMVYLQKENIIDESGMPKERFSAEFPKEGPSILRIQQVVRGDSAAYFCASSREWTAANEQFFGPGTRLTVL.

The J gene is TRBJ1-4, the V gene TRBV2; D call uncertain. The CDR3 covers 14 residues. The germline V and J ends were trimmed by 6 bases and 8 bases, with 16 bases remaining between them. Per germline, CDR1 SNHLY and CDR2 FYNNEI. CDR3 sequence (DNA): TGTGCCAGCAGGCCACGGCAGGTTGGGGAAAAACTGTTTTTT. It specifies CASRPRQVGEKLFF.

The rearrangement uses TRBV10-2 and TRBJ1-2, with D tentatively TRBD1 (6 bases). V gave up 10 bases and J gave up 8 bases, with 26 bases separating them. Germline values: CDR1 WSHSY, CDR2 SAAADI. This CDR3 is 15 amino acids long. CDR3 residues: CATQGLGGTMGGYTF. The DNA of the CDR3 is TGCGCCACCCAGGGGCTGGGGGGGACGATGGGAGGCTACACCTTC.

This clone is a singleton in its sample. V and J are TRBV11-3 and TRBJ2-7; 7 positions match TRBD1. V shed 5 bases, J shed 5 bases, and the junction held 9 bases outside the gene matches. CDR1 SGHNT and CDR2 YENEEA come from the germline V gene. The CDR3 is 14 amino acids. The CDR3 here is CASSVRQGSDEQYF. Written as DNA, the CDR3 is TGTGCCAGCAGCGTCAGACAGGGTTCAGACGAGCAGTACTTC. Drawing the rest from reference TRBV11-3 and TRBJ2-7, the complete variable domain is EAGVVQSPRYKIIEKKQPVAFWCNPISGHNTLYWYLQNLGQGPELLIRYENEEAVDDSQLPKDRFSAERLKGVDSTLKIQPAELGDSAVYLCASSVRQGSDEQYFGPGTRLTVT.

This chain uses TRBV5-4 with TRBJ2-7; D possibly corresponds to TRBD2 (5 bases). Looked up from germline, CDR1 is SGHNT and CDR2 is YYREEE (reference sequence). Trimming removed 7 bases at V and 0 bases at J, with 14 bases between. The CDR3 length is 14 residues. The CDR3 bases are TGTGCCAGCCGTTCCCCGGGGAACTCCTACGAGCAGTACTTC. This codes for CASRSPGNSYEQYF. The complete variable domain, with remaining parts taken from reference TRBV5-4 and TRBJ2-7, reads ETGVTQSPTHLIKTRGQQVTLRCSSQSGHNTVSWYQQALGQGPQFIFQYYREEENGRGNFPPRFSGLQFPNYSSELNVNALELDDSALYLCASRSPGNSYEQYFGPGTRLTVT.

This clone was seen only once. J is TRBJ2-3 and V is TRBV10-2, with D perhaps TRBD2 (6 bases). Per germline, CDR1 WSHSY and CDR2 SAAADI. Deletions cut 9 bases from V and 2 bases from J, with 18 bases between. The CDR3 is 15 amino acids. CDR3 sequence reads: CASKFGGEVTDTQYF. The CDR3, as DNA: TGCGCCAGTAAATTCGGGGGAGAGGTCACAGATACGCAGTATTTT.

The genes are TRBV28 and TRBJ2-2; tentatively, D is TRBD1 or TRBD2 (6 bases each). Germline CDR1 reads MDHEN; CDR2 reads SYDVKM. V was trimmed by 2 bases and J by 5 bases, leaving 15 bases between them. This CDR3 has 16 residues. CDR3: CASSLSGQGLTGELFF. The DNA of the CDR3 is TGTGCCAGCAGTTTAAGCGGGCAGGGGTTAACCGGGGAGCTGTTTTTT.

This clone occurred a few times. The CDR3 reads CASSQGWVSEAFF. The CDR3, as DNA: TGTGCCAGCAGCCAAGGTTGGGTGTCTGAAGCTTTCTTT. V usage is TRBV4-2 and J usage is TRBJ1-1; D is unclear. The length of the CDR3 is 13 residues. Trimming shortened V by 1 base and J by 6 bases, and 9 bases separated the two germline ends. In germline, CDR1 is LGHNA, CDR2 YNFKEQ.

There are many counts of this clone. The J gene is TRBJ2-5, the V gene TRBV7-8, with 7 bases identical to TRBD1. Germline-derived CDR1 and CDR2 are SGHVS and FQNEAQ. V dropped 6 bases and J dropped 2; count of bases not matched to a gene: 6. This CDR3 spans 14 amino acids. The CDR3 sequence is CASRGTGQQETQYF. The CDR3 nucleotides read TGTGCCAGCAGGGGGACGGGACAGCAAGAGACCCAGTACTTC.

The chain combines TRBV10-2 with TRBJ2-7, with TRBD2 identical over 8 bases. The CDR3 has 13 amino acids. V trimming: 5 bases; J trimming: 2 bases; junction bases outside the gene matches: 2. In germline, CDR1 is WSHSY, CDR2 SAAADI. As DNA, the CDR3 is TGCGCCAGCAGTCCGGGACTAGCCTACGAGCAGTACTTC. Protein sequence: CASSPGLAYEQYF.

The rearrangement links TRBV5-1 to TRBJ1-1, with TRBD1 matching 10 bases. The CDR3 length is 14 residues. Trimming removed 4 bases from V and 4 bases from J; junction bases left unmatched: 4. CDR1 is SGHRS, CDR2 YFSETQ, per germline. CDR3 DNA sequence: TGCGCCAGCAGCCTTCGGACAGGGGGCACTGAAGCTTTCTTT. Encoded protein: CASSLRTGGTEAFF.

This clone occurred many times. This sequence joins TRBV11-2 and TRBJ1-1; D unresolved. The CDR3 is 15 amino acids. The germline V and J ends were trimmed by 3 bases and 6 bases, with 17 bases remaining between them. Germline CDR1 SGHAT, CDR2 FQNNGV. CDR3 sequence reads: CASSLIGGFRAEAFF. Written as DNA, the CDR3 is TGTGCCAGCAGCTTGATAGGAGGTTTTCGGGCTGAAGCTTTCTTT.

A few counts support this clone. The J gene is TRBJ2-4, the V gene TRBV27, with D uncertain. Trimming took 2 bases from V and 8 from J, leaving 10 bases between them. This CDR3 is 13 amino acids long. Germline values: CDR1 MNHEY, CDR2 SMNVEV (reference sequence). CDR3 in amino acids: CASSLVGRHIQYF. The DNA for the CDR3 is TGTGCCAGCAGTTTAGTGGGCAGACACATTCAGTACTTC.